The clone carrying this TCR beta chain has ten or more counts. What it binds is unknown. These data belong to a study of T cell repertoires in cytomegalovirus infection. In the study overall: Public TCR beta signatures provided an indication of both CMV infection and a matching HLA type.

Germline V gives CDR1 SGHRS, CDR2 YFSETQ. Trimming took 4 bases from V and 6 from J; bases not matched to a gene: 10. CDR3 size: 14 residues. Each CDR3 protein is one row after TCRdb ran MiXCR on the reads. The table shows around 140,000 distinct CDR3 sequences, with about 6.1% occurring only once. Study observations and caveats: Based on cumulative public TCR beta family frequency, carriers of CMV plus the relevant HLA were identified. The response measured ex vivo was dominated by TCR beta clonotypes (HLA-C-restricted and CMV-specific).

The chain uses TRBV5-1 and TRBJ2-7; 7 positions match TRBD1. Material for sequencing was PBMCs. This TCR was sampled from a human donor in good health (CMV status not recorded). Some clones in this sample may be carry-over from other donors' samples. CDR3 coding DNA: TGCGCCAGCAGCACAGCCGGGACAGCATTCGAGCAGTACTTC. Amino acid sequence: CASSTAGTAFEQYF.